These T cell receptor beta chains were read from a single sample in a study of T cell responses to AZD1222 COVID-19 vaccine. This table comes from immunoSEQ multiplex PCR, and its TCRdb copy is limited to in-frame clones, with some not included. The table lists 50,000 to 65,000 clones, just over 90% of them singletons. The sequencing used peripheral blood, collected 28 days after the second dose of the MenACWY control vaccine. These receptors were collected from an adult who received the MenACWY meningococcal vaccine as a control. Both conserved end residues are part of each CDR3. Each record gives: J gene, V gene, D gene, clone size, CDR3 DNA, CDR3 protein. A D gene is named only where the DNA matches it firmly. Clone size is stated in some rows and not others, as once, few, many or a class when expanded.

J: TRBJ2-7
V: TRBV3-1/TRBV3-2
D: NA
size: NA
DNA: TGTGCCAGCAGCCAAGCGGGCAAAGCCTACGAGCAGTACTTC
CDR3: CASSQAGKAYEQYF

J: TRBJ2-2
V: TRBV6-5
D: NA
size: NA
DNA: TGTGCCAGCAGGGATGGGGGGATCACCGGGGAGCTGTTTTTT
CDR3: CASRDGGITGELFF

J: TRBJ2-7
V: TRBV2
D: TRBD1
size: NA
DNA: TGTGCCAGCAGTACCCCAGGGGGCTCCTACGAGCAGTACTTC
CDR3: CASSTPGGSYEQYF

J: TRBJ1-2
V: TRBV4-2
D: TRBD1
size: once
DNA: TGTGCCAGCAGCCAAGTCGGGGAGACAGGGTTCTACTATGGCTACACCTTC
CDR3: CASSQVGETGFYYGYTF

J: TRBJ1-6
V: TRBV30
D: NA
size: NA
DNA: TGTGCCTGGGGGCGAGGGGTAGAATCACCCCTCCACTTT
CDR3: CAWGRGVESPLHF

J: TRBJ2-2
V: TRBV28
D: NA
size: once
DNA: TGTGCCAGCAGTTTTTTTAAGAACACCGGGGAGCTGTTTTTT
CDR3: CASSFFKNTGELFF

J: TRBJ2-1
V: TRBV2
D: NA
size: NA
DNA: TGTGCCAGCAGTGATTTCGCCACTACATTAGGGCAGTTCTTC
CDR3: CASSDFATTLGQFF

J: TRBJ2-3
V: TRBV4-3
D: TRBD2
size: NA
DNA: TGCGCCAGCAGCCAAGCGGCTAGCGGGAGGGCCGTAGATACGCAGTATTTT
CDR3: CASSQAASGRAVDTQYF

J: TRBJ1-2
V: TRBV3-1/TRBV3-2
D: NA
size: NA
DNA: TGTGCCAGCAGCCAAGGACAGGCGGGAGGCTACACCTTC
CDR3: CASSQGQAGGYTF

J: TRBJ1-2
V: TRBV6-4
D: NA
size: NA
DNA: TGTGCCAGCAGTGATCGAGGAGGCTATGGCTACACCTTC
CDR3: CASSDRGGYGYTF

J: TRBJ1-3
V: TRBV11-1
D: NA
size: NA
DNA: TGTGCCAGCAGCTTAACGCGGAGCTCTGGAAACACCATATATTTT
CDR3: CASSLTRSSGNTIYF

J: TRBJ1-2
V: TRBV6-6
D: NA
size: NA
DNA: TGTGCCAGCACAGAGGGGGATTCTGGCTACACCTTC
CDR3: CASTEGDSGYTF

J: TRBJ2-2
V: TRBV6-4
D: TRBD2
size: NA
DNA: TGTGCCAGCAGTGCGGGAGGGAACACCGGGGAGCTGTTTTTT
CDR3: CASSAGGNTGELFF

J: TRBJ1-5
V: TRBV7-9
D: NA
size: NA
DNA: TGTGCCAGCAGCTTAGGGGATCAGCCCCAGCATTTT
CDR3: CASSLGDQPQHF

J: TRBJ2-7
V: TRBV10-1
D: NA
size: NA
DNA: TGCGCCAGCAACCACGAGCAGTACTTC
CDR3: CASNHEQYF

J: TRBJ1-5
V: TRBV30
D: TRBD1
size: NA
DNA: TGTGCCTGGAGTCAGGGGGGCAATCAGCCCCAGCATTTT
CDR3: CAWSQGGNQPQHF

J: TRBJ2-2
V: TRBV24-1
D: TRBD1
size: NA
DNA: TGTGCCACCAGTGACGGGACAGGGTTAAACACCGGGGAGCTGTTTTTT
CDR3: CATSDGTGLNTGELFF

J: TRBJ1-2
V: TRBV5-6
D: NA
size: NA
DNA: TGTGCCAGCAGCTTGGCGGGGGCTGAAGACTATGGCTACACCTTC
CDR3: CASSLAGAEDYGYTF

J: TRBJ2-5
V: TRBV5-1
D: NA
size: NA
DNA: TGCGCCAGCAGCTTGGCCGGTAGCCAAGAGACCCAGTACTTC
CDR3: CASSLAGSQETQYF

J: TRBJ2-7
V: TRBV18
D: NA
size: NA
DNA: TGTGCCAGCTCACCCGCACCTTCCTACGAGCAGTACTTC
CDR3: CASSPAPSYEQYF

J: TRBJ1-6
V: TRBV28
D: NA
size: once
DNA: TGTGCCAGCGACAGGCCGGGGGAGACCCTCCACTTT
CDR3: CASDRPGETLHF

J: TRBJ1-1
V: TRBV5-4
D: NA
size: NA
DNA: TGTGCCAGCAGCTTGACAGAACGCTTGAACACTGAAGCTTTCTTT
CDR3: CASSLTERLNTEAFF

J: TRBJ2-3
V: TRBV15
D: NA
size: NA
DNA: TGTGCCACCAGCAGCAGCCGCACAGATACGCAGTATTTT
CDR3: CATSSSRTDTQYF

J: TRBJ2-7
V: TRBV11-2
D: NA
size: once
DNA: TGTGCCAGCAGCTTAGTTGCCTCACGGGGCGAGCAGTACTTC
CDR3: CASSLVASRGEQYF

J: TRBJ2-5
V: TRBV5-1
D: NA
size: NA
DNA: TGCGCCAGCAGCCGGGACACAGTGTCCCAAGAGACCCAGTACTTC
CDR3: CASSRDTVSQETQYF

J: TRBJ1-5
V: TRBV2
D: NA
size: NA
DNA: TGTGCCAGCAGCCCGGGACAAAGGCAGCCCCAGCATTTT
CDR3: CASSPGQRQPQHF

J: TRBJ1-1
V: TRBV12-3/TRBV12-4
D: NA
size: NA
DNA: TGTGCCAGCTTCAAGGACACTGAAGCTTTCTTT
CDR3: CASFKDTEAFF

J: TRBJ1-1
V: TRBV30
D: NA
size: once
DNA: TGTGCCTGGAACCGTTATCGAGATACCATGATGGACACTGAAGCTTTCTTT
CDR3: CAWNRYRDTMMDTEAFF

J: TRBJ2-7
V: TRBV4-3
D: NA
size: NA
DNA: TGCGCCAGCAGCCAAGATGGGACCGGGCCTTACGAGCAGTACTTC
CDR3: CASSQDGTGPYEQYF

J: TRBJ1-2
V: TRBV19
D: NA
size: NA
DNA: TGTGCCAGTAGTATACCCGGACAGTATGGCTACACCTTC
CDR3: CASSIPGQYGYTF

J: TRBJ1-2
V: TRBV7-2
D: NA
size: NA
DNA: TGTGCCAGCAGCTTAGCTCCAGGACAGTGGGATGGCTACACCTTC
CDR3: CASSLAPGQWDGYTF

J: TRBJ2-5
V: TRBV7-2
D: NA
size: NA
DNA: TGTGCCAGCAGCATATTCCCGGGACCACAAGAGACCCAGTACTTC
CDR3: CASSIFPGPQETQYF

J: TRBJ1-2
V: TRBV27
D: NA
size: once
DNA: TGTGCCAGTCGCCCGGTCAGGGACTCGGATGGCTACACCTTC
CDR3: CASRPVRDSDGYTF

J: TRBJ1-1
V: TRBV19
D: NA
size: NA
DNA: TGTGCCAGCCAGACGGACACAAAAAACACTGAAGCTTTCTTT
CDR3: CASQTDTKNTEAFF

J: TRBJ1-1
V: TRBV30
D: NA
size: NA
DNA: TGTGCCTGGGGACACACCAGCACTGAAGCTTTCTTT
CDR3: CAWGHTSTEAFF

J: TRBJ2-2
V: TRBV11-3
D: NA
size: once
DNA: TGTGCCAGCAGCTTTAGCTCCGGGGAGCTGTTTTTT
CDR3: CASSFSSGELFF

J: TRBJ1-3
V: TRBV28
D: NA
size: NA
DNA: TGTGCCAGCAGTTTGAAAGGGAACACCATATATTTT
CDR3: CASSLKGNTIYF

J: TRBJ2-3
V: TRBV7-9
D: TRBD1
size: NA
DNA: TGTGCCAGCAGCACCCTGGACAGGGGCCATACGCAGTATTTT
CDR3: CASSTLDRGHTQYF

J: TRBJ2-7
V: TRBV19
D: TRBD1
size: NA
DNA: TGTGCCAGTAGTATAAGGGCAGGGGGCGTTTACGAGCAGTACTTC
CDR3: CASSIRAGGVYEQYF

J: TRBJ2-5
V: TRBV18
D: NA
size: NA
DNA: TGTGCCAGCTCACCAAGTGGGACGGTTCAAGAGACCCAGTACTTC
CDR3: CASSPSGTVQETQYF

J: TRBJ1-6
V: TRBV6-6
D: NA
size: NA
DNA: TGTGCCACCAGGACCGGTAATTCACCCCTCCACTTT
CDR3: CATRTGNSPLHF

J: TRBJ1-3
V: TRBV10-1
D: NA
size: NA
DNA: TGCGCCAGCAGTCGGGACTCGAGCTCTGGAAACACCATATATTTT
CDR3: CASSRDSSSGNTIYF

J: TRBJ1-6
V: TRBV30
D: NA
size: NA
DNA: TGTGCCTGGACCACGGACCCCCGTTCACCCCTCCACTTT
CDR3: CAWTTDPRSPLHF

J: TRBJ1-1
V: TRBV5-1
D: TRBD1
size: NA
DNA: TGCGCCAGCAGCTTGGGACGGGACAGCGAGGCTTTCTTT
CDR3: CASSLGRDSEAFF

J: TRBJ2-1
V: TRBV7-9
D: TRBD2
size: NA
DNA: TGTGCCAGCAGCCCGACAGCGGGATCCTACAATGAGCAGTTCTTC
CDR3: CASSPTAGSYNEQFF

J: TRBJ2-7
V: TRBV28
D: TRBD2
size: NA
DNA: TGTGCCAGCAGCACGTCGGGGGCGGGGGGCACCTACGAGCAGTACTTC
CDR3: CASSTSGAGGTYEQYF

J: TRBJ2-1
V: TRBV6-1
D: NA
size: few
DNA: TGTGCCAGCAGTGATAGGCGGGACCACGATGAGCAGTTCTTC
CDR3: CASSDRRDHDEQFF

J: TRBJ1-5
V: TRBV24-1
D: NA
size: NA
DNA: TGTGCCACCAGTCAGGGGCCCGGAGGAGGGCAGCCCCAGCATTTT
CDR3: CATSQGPGGGQPQHF

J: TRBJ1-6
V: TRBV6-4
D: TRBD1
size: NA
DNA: TGTGCCAGCAGGGACAGGGAGAATTCACCCCTCCACTTT
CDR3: CASRDRENSPLHF

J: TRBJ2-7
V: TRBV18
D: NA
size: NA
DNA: TGTGCCAGCTCACCTCGGACAACTTACTCCTACGAGCAGTACTTC
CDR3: CASSPRTTYSYEQYF

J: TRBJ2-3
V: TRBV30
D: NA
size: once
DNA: TGTGCCTGGAGTGACTCCGCCAGGGGCGGGAACACAGATACGCAGTATTTT
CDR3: CAWSDSARGGNTDTQYF

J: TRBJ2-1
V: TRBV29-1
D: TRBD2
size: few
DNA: TGCAGCGTTGGACTAGCGGGAGTGCAGTTCTTC
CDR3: CSVGLAGVQFF

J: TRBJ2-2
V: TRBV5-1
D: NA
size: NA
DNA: TGCGCCAGCAGCTTGGTATTGGCGAACACCGGGGAGCTGTTTTTT
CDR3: CASSLVLANTGELFF

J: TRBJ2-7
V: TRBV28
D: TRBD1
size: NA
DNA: TGTGCCAGCACCCCGGGGACAGGGAGGAACGAGCAGTACTTC
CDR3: CASTPGTGRNEQYF